Below are 27 T cell receptor beta chains sequenced from a single sample in a study of CD8 T cells in ankylosing spondylitis (dated by TCRdb to 2016 to 2017). The library came from 5' RACE. Sequencer: Illumina HiSeq 2500. The public reads were reanalyzed by TCRdb: fastp trimming at Q25, MiXCR alignment, in-frame beta chains only. When rows share a CDR3 protein, they turn into one entry using the most common DNA and genes. The table for this sample lists about 200,000 distinct CDR3 sequences; about 7% of them were counted only once. Approximately 14% of the sample comes from the top ten. For these TCRs, the target antigens are not known. Broad study findings and their caveats: A TCR beta motif of fewer than 10 highly homologous amino acid variants appeared characteristic of blood from ankylosing spondylitis patients.

The sequenced material came from blood, either unsorted or a sorted T cell fraction (not recorded which). The receptors were gathered from a male donor with ankylosing spondylitis.

The chain couples TRBV4-3 to TRBJ1-5, with D maybe TRBD1 (5 bases). The CDR3 covers 15 residues. Germline assignment: CDR1 LGHNA and CDR2 YSLEER. Trimming left V 3 bases short and J 2 bases short, with 11 bases between. The CDR3 DNA sequence: TGCGCCAGCAGCCAGGATCAGGGACGCAATCAGCCCCAGCATTTT. Its translation: CASSQDQGRNQPQHF.

This clonotype was seen at least ten times. This chain uses TRBV7-9 with TRBJ2-1, with a tentative D call TRBD2 (7 bases). CDR3 length equals 15 residues. The V and J ends lost 1 base and 7 bases respectively, with 14 bases between them. The germline V gene encodes CDR1 SEHNR and CDR2 FQNEAQ (reference sequence). In DNA form, the CDR3 reads TGTGCCAGCAGCTTAGAACAGGGAGCGGGGAATGAGCAGTTCTTC. Protein: CASSLEQGAGNEQFF.

A few counts support this clonotype. This chain joins TRBV28 and TRBJ2-1; 7 bases are a match to TRBD1. Germline V CDR1 and CDR2: MDHEN, SYDVKM. This CDR3 has 14 residues. V shed 6 bases and J 4 bases; nucleotides not matched to a gene: 6. CDR3 region: CASRTGTVYNEQFF. The CDR3 DNA reads as TGTGCCAGCAGAACCGGGACAGTATACAATGAGCAGTTCTTC. The complete variable domain, with remaining parts taken from reference TRBV28 and TRBJ2-1, reads DVKVTQSSRYLVKRTGEKVFLECVQDMDHENMFWYRQDPGLGLRLIYFSYDVKMKEKGDIPEGYSVSREKKERFSLILESASTNQTSMYLCASRTGTVYNEQFFGPGTRLTVL.

This clonotype has a count of ten or more. The chain recombines TRBV27 with TRBJ2-1, with D possibly being TRBD1 (6 bases). Germline assignment: CDR1 MNHEY and CDR2 SMNVEV (reference sequence). The CDR3 consists of 13 residues. Trimming cost V 5 bases and J 8 bases, with 13 bases left between them. The CDR3 loop is CASSPQGIDEQFF. DNA for the CDR3: TGTGCCAGCAGTCCCCAGGGGATCGATGAGCAGTTCTTC.

The table lists this clonotype with many counts. The chain combines TRBV15 with TRBJ1-5; the D is unclear. Germline V gene data show CDR1 as LNHNV and CDR2 as YYDKDF (reference sequence). The CDR3 consists of 13 residues. V lost 1 base and J 0 bases, leaving 1 base between the germline ends. DNA for the CDR3: TGTGCCACCAGCAGAGGTAGCAATCAGCCCCAGCATTTT. It yields the protein CATSRGSNQPQHF.

This clonotype appeared many times. The gene calls are TRBV28 and TRBJ2-1, with TRBD1 identical over 9 bases. The CDR3 has 15 amino acids. The germline CDR1 and CDR2 sequences are MDHEN and SYDVKM. Germline trimming cut 7 bases from V and 3 bases from J; bases unmatched to any gene: 7. The DNA of the CDR3 is TGTGCCAGCATTACCGGGACAGGGCGCTACAATGAGCAGTTCTTC. Its protein product is CASITGTGRYNEQFF.

At least ten counts were recorded for this clonotype. The chain recombines TRBV4-3 with TRBJ1-5; D might be TRBD1 (6 bases). V was cut by 3 bases and J by 7 bases, with 19 bases left in between. This CDR3 is 16 amino acids long. Germline values: CDR1 LGHNA, CDR2 YSLEER. CDR3 sequence: CASSQGTGTRGQPQHF. The CDR3 region has the DNA TGCGCCAGCAGCCAGGGTACAGGGACCCGCGGGCAGCCCCAGCATTTT.

This clonotype was detected many times. CDR3 residues: CASSMWDRASAEQFF. The CDR3 nucleotides read TGTGCCAGTAGTATGTGGGACAGGGCTAGCGCTGAGCAGTTCTTC. V is TRBV19 and J is TRBJ2-1; 9 bases fit TRBD1. CDR1 is LNHDA and CDR2 is SQIVND in the germline V gene (reference sequence). The trim removed 3 bases at V and 9 bases at J, leaving 9 bases unmatched. The CDR3 runs to 15 residues.

This clonotype came up many times. The gene calls are TRBV2 and TRBJ2-2; D gene unclear. The CDR3 has 14 residues. V shed 3 bases and J shed 1 base, with 6 bases lying between them. CDR1 SNHLY and CDR2 FYNNEI come from the germline V gene. In nucleotides, the CDR3 is TGTGCCAGCAGTGAGTGGCAGAACACCGGGGAGCTGTTTTTT. This encodes CASSEWQNTGELFF.

This clonotype was observed a few times. This sequence joins TRBV11-2 and TRBJ2-3; 9 bases are a match to TRBD1. V lost 0 bases, J lost 0 bases, and 13 bases stayed unmatched. Germline-derived CDR1 and CDR2 are SGHAT and FQNNGV. This CDR3 region has 20 residues. CDR3 bases: TGTGCCAGCAGCTTAGATCCGGGACAGGGAATCGGGGGTAGCACAGATACGCAGTATTTT. This translates into CASSLDPGQGIGGSTDTQYF.

This chain connects TRBV29-1 to TRBJ2-1; D not certain. Trimming took off 3 bases at V and 5 bases at J, with 5 bases between the two ends. CDR3 length: 11 amino acids. Germline CDR1 is SQVTM and CDR2 is ANQGSEA. As DNA, the CDR3 is TGCAGCGTTGAGGGCAACAATGAGCAGTTCTTC. It encodes CSVEGNNEQFF.

V gene TRBV19 combines with J gene TRBJ1-2; maybe TRBD1 (6 bases). This CDR3 is built from 14 residues. CDR1 is LNHDA, CDR2 SQIVND, per germline (reference sequence). Trimming stripped 6 bases from V and 4 bases from J, with 15 bases between. As DNA, the CDR3 is TGTGCCAGTAGCCTGACAGGAGCGGTCTATGGCTACACCTTC. Protein product: CASSLTGAVYGYTF.

This clonotype was detected a few times. This rearrangement joins TRBV20-1 to TRBJ1-2; D is ambiguous. V lost 0 bases, J lost 2 bases, and 10 bases lay in between. CDR3 length: 14 amino acids. The germline gives CDR1 DFQATT, CDR2 SNEGSKA (reference sequence). The CDR3, as DNA: TGCAGTGCTAGAGAAACGGGAGGGAACTATGGCTACACCTTC. This translates into CSARETGGNYGYTF.

This clonotype was detected many times. V and J are TRBV13 and TRBJ2-7, with D perhaps given as TRBD1 or TRBD2 (5 bases each). CDR3 length: 14 residues. Trimming removed 4 bases from V and 1 base from J, with 11 bases in between. In germline, CDR1 is PRHDT, CDR2 FYEKMQ (reference sequence). The CDR3 region is CASSSTEGSYEQYF. The CDR3 bases are TGTGCCAGCAGCTCCACCGAGGGGTCCTACGAGCAGTACTTC.

The table lists this clonotype with many counts. The chain recombines TRBV7-9 with TRBJ2-2; a possible D gene is TRBD1 (7 bases). Germline lookup yields CDR1 SEHNR and CDR2 FQNEAQ (reference sequence). CDR3 size: 15 residues. The V end was cut by 9 bases, the J end by 5 bases, with 19 bases between. The CDR3 region is CASSPGAGGTGELFF. The CDR3, as DNA: TGTGCCAGTAGCCCTGGGGCAGGGGGGACCGGGGAGCTGTTTTTT.

This clonotype was seen repeatedly, ten times or more. The chain couples TRBV7-9 to TRBJ2-7; D unclear. V gave up 0 bases and J gave up 7 bases, with 7 bases separating them. The CDR3 extends over 12 amino acids. The germline CDR1 and CDR2 sequences are SEHNR and FQNEAQ (reference sequence). CDR3 in DNA: TGTGCCAGCAGCTTAGCTAGCAGGGAGCAGTACTTC. Its translation: CASSLASREQYF.

This clonotype was detected ten times or more. The chain couples TRBV7-2 to TRBJ2-1; D not certain. This CDR3 comprises 16 residues. Trimming stripped 1 base from V and 0 bases from J, with 10 bases between. CDR1 is SGHTA and CDR2 is FQGNSA in the germline V gene. The CDR3 is CASSLVADSSYNEQFF. CDR3 DNA: TGTGCCAGCAGCTTAGTCGCGGATAGCTCCTACAATGAGCAGTTCTTC.

This clonotype was seen ten or more times. In DNA, the CDR3 is TGCAGTGCTAGGGACACGCCTGGCTACACCTTC. The encoded protein is CSARDTPGYTF. The gene calls are TRBV20-1 and TRBJ1-2; a weak D match, TRBD1 (5 bases). V lost 3 bases to trimming and J lost 7 bases, with 9 bases between them. CDR3 length: 11 amino acids. CDR1 DFQATT and CDR2 SNEGSKA come from the germline V gene (reference sequence).

This clonotype has a count of ten or more. The J gene is TRBJ2-1, the V gene TRBV6-1; 9 positions match TRBD1. The V gene end was trimmed by 5 bases and the J gene end by 6 bases; junction bases not matched to a gene: 5. This CDR3 spans 14 amino acids. Germline CDR1 reads MNHNS; CDR2 reads SASEGT. CDR3 nucleotides: TGTGCCAGCAGTCCCCACAGGGGGCTCAATGAGCAGTTCTTC. Protein: CASSPHRGLNEQFF.

This clonotype was detected many times. This rearrangement joins TRBV20-1 to TRBJ1-5, with 10 nucleotides matching TRBD1. Germline V gene data show CDR1 as DFQATT and CDR2 as SNEGSKA (reference sequence). V gave up 0 bases and J gave up 6 bases; unmatched junction bases: 8. The CDR3 is 16 residues long. CDR3 bases: TGCAGTGCTAGAGATCGGGGAGGACAGGGGGGTCAGCCCCAGCATTTT. It is translated as CSARDRGGQGGQPQHF.

This clonotype has ten or more counts. The chain combines TRBV9 with TRBJ2-3; 9 nucleotides agree with TRBD2. The CDR3 loop spans 18 amino acids. Germline CDR1 is SGDLS and CDR2 is YYNGEE. Trimming took 4 bases from V and 1 from J; bases not matched to a gene: 13. The CDR3 spells CASSLRYVGGGGTDTQYF. CDR3 coding DNA: TGTGCCAGCAGCCTCCGTTATGTCGGCGGGGGGGGCACAGATACGCAGTATTTT.

In this sample, this clonotype turned up many times. V and J are TRBV6-6 and TRBJ2-5; D is possibly TRBD1 (5 bases). From germline, CDR1 is MNHNY and CDR2 SVGAGI (reference sequence). V was pared by 1 base and J by 4 bases, with 7 bases between. The CDR3 is 13 amino acids. The CDR3 coding sequence is TGTGCCAGCAGTTACTTGGGGCGAGAGACCCAGTACTTC. Residues: CASSYLGRETQYF.

The table lists this clonotype with many counts. The chain joins TRBV11-2 to TRBJ2-3, with 10 bases aligning to TRBD2. V lost 5 bases, J lost 0 bases, and 11 bases stayed unmatched. This CDR3 region has 18 residues. Per germline, CDR1 SGHAT and CDR2 FQNNGV. CDR3 in DNA: TGTGCCAGCAGCCGTTACGGAAGCGGGAGGGTTAGCACAGATACGCAGTATTTT. It translates to CASSRYGSGRVSTDTQYF.

This clonotype was seen at least ten times. The chain links TRBV29-1 to TRBJ1-2; D not certain. The V end was cut by 5 bases, the J end by 0 bases, with 10 bases between. The germline gives CDR1 SQVTM, CDR2 ANQGSEA. The CDR3 totals 13 residues. This CDR3 reads CSVFDETNYGYTF. For the CDR3, the DNA is TGCAGCGTTTTCGATGAGACTAACTATGGCTACACCTTC.

Ten or more counts support this clonotype. The V and J genes are TRBV6-5 and TRBJ1-2; D is ambiguous. Germline V lookup: CDR1 MNHEY, CDR2 SVGAGI. Trimming took 6 bases from V and 6 from J, leaving 8 bases between them. The CDR3 consists of 11 residues. As DNA, the CDR3 is TGTGCCAGCAGGGAGGGCCATGGCTACACCTTC. This gives the protein CASREGHGYTF.

This clonotype was seen only a few times. The chain combines TRBV6-6 with TRBJ2-7; D not resolved. The germline CDR1 and CDR2 sequences are MNHNY and SVGAGI (reference sequence). The CDR3 totals 11 residues. V was shortened by 6 bases and J by 7 bases, with 10 bases between the two germline ends. The CDR3 DNA is TGTGCCAGCAGGACCCCCGGAGAGCAGTACTTC. Protein sequence: CASRTPGEQYF.

This clonotype was seen ten or more times. This sequence joins TRBV4-1 and TRBJ1-2; 7 bases match TRBD1. Trimming removed 2 bases from V and 2 bases from J; junction bases left unmatched: 5. The CDR3 runs 15 residues. Germline assignment: CDR1 MGHRA and CDR2 YSYEKL. The CDR3: CASSQRTGENYGYTF. The CDR3 coding sequence is TGCGCCAGCAGCCAAAGGACAGGAGAGAACTATGGCTACACCTTC.